This T cell receptor (beta chain) was sequenced for a study of CXCR3-negative and CXCR3-positive naive CD8 T cells. Study findings and constraints: More hydrophobic TRB CDR3s were found in CXCR3-positive naive cells than in CXCR3-negative naive cells. TRBV-TRBJ usage matched between naive CXCR3-negative and CXCR3-positive cells but not between memory cells.

Concerning this clonotype itself: Antigen specificity is unknown.

The libraries of TRB cDNA were prepared using 5' RACE with UMI labels. TCRdb reprocessed the 5' RACE reads, keeping one entry per CDR3 protein, no DNA. The sample table sets out 150,000 or so distinct CDR3 sequences. The CDR3 consists of 15 residues. Germline V gene lookup returns CDR1 SEHNR and CDR2 FQNEAQ (reference sequence). The specimen was naive CXCR3+ CD8+ T cells from blood. Described subset: CD45RO-CCR7+CD27+CD95- naive CD8+ T cells expressing CXCR3 (TNR3+). This rearrangement joins TRBV7-9 to TRBJ1-5; lacking DNA, the TRBD1 call made by TCRdb goes unchecked. This clonotype was sampled from a human donor in good health. Some clones in this sample may be carry-over from other donors' samples. CDR3 region: CASSHGTDSNQPQHF.